The TCR beta chain described here comes from a study of OX40 agonist ivuxolimab in advanced cancers. About the study as a whole: Ivuxolimab, which targeted the costimulatory receptor OX40 (CD134), was an agonistic, fully human IgG2 monoclonal antibody. Among the approximately 50 dose-escalation patients, about 20 had hepatocellular carcinoma, approximately 15 melanoma, 9 renal cell carcinoma and 9 head and neck cancer. Prior anti-PD-1, anti-PD-L1 or anti-CTLA-4 therapy was permitted, and checkpoint inhibitors had been received by 40% to 50% of dose-escalation patients. The paper covers the monotherapy dose-escalation part of the phase I ivuxolimab trial, which included N of about 50 patients. Intravenous ivuxolimab was administered to patients every 2 weeks at six dose levels: 0.01, 0.1, 0.3, 1.5, 3 and 10 mg/kg. In the dose-escalation cohort, approximately 82% of patients were male, and the mean age was roughly 60 years, with a range of roughly 23 to 85. Partial responses were achieved by three dose-escalation patients, of whom one had hepatocellular carcinoma and two had cutaneous melanoma. The point of sequencing TCRbeta in the periphery was to test whether ivuxolimab changed TCR sequence diversity and drove clonal T-cell expansion.

Genomic DNA was isolated from the sorted cells so that the TCRbeta CDR3 region could be sequenced. The immunoSEQ Assay was used to sequence the TCRbeta CDR3 regions. The clones in this table, taken by TCRdb from immuneACCESS, are in-frame only. Not every clone is retained; where verified, under half of the shortfall comes from an unresolved V gene, and the cause of the rest is unknown. This sample lists 70,000 to 85,000 clones; around four fifths were detected once. The ten largest clones add up to 5.9% of the sample. From a lookup of the germline V gene, CDR1 and CDR2 are MDHEN and SYDVKM. The CDR3 covers 15 residues, taking in both the cysteine and the phenylalanine. The read is trimmed to its CDR3 DNA, 45 bases read in frame from base 1. The germline ends are 11 bases apart after V is trimmed by 3 bases and J by 2 bases. The trial excluded patients who had a history of autoimmune disease or were on systemic immunosuppression. In every dose cohort, peripheral blood was drawn for TCR sequencing at baseline, cycle 4 day 1, and cycle 7 day 1. The samples were drawn from a first-in-human, open-label, multicenter phase I dose-escalation trial of ivuxolimab. Adults with locally advanced or metastatic melanoma, renal cell, hepatocellular, or head and neck squamous cell carcinoma were enrolled in the trial. Before TCR sequencing, CD4+ and CD8+ T cells were separately sorted from peripheral blood.

What the study reported, not specific to this receptor: Which antigens the clonally expanded peripheral T cells were specific for was not determined. In the 0.1-3.0 mg/kg groups, partial responders had among the lowest normalized peripheral clonal expansion, particularly in CD8+ T cells. On average, CD8+ T cells showed more expanded clones than CD4+ T cells after ivuxolimab. At doses from 0.1 to 3.0 mg/kg, clonal expansion was seen in both CD4+ and CD8+ blood T cells between baseline and week 6. Low levels of normalized T-cell clonal expansion were also seen in some patients who did not respond.

Worth noting for this clone: No cognate antigen has been identified for it. No per-base quality is available; no much larger clone lies one base away.

The receptor was derived from an adult with an advanced solid tumor such as melanoma, head and neck, liver or kidney cancer. The rearranged chain carries TRBV28 and TRBJ1-3; no D gene call is confident. The sample was CD4+ or CD8+ T cells sorted from blood, taken in a trial of the OX40 agonist ivuxolimab. The CDR3 corresponds to CASSFTINPGNTIYF. The DNA sequence reads TGTGCCAGCAGTTTCACCATAAATCCTGGAAACACCATATATTTT.